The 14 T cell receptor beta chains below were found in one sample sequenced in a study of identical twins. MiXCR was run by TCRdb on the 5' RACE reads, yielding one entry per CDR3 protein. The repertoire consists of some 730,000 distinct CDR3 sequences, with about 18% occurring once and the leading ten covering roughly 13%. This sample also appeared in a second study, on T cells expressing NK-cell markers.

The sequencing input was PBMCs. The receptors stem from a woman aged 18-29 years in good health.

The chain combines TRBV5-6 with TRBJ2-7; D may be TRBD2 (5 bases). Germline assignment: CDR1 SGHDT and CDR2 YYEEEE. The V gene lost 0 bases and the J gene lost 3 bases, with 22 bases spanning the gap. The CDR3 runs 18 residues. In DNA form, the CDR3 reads TGTGCCAGCAGCTTGGAAGGTCTTAACCGACGGGGTGTCTACGAGCAGTACTTC. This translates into CASSLEGLNRRGVYEQYF.

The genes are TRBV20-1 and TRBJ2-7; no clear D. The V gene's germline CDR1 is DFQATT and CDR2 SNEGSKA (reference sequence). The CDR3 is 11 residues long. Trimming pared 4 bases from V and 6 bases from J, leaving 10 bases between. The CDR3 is CSATYLGEQYF. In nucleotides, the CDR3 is TGCAGTGCTACTTATCTAGGCGAGCAGTACTTC.

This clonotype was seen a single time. CDR3 residues: CATSDPSPGQGTAADTQYF. CDR3 coding DNA: TGTGCCACCAGTGACCCCTCCCCGGGACAGGGGACCGCCGCCGATACGCAGTATTTT. The V and J genes are TRBV24-1 and TRBJ2-3, with 10 bases lining up with TRBD1. The CDR3 extends over 19 amino acids. Germline loops: CDR1 KGHDR, CDR2 SFDVKD. Trimming took 4 bases from V and 6 from J; bases not matched to a gene: 18.

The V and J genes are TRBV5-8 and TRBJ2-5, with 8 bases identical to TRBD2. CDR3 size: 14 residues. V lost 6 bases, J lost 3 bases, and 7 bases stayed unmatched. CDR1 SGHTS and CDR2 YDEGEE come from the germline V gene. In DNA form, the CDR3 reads TGTGCCAGCACTCTGGAACTAGCGGAAGAGACCCAGTACTTC. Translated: CASTLELAEETQYF.

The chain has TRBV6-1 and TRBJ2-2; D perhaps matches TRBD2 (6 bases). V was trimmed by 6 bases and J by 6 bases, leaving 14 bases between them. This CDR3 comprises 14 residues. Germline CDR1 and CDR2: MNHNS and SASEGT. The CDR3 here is CASRWEEVAGELFF. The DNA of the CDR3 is TGTGCCAGCAGGTGGGAGGAGGTGGCCGGGGAGCTGTTTTTT.

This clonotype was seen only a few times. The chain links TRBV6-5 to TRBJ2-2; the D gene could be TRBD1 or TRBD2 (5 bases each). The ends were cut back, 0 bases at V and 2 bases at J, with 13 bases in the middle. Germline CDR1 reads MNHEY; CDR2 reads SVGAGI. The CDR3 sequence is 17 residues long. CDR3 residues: CASSYSYGTANTGELFF. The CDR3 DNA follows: TGTGCCAGCAGTTACTCGTATGGGACGGCCAACACCGGGGAGCTGTTTTTT.

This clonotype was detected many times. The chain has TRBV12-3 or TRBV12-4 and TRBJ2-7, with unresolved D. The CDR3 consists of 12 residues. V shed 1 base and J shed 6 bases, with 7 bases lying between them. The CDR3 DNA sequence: TGTGCCAGCAGTTTAGTCGGGCTCGAGCAGTACTTC. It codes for CASSLVGLEQYF.

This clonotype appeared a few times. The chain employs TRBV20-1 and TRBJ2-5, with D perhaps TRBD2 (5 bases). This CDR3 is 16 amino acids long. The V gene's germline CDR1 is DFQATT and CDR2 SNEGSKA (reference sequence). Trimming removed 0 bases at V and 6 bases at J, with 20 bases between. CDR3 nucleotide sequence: TGCAGTGCTAGAGATCTGGTTGCCGGGGATGGGAAGACCCAGTACTTC. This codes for CSARDLVAGDGKTQYF.

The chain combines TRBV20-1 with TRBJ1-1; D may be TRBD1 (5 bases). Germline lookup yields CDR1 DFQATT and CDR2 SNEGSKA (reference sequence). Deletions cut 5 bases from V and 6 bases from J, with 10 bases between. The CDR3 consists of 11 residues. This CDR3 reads CSAHQGAEAFF. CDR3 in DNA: TGCAGTGCTCATCAGGGAGCTGAAGCTTTCTTT.

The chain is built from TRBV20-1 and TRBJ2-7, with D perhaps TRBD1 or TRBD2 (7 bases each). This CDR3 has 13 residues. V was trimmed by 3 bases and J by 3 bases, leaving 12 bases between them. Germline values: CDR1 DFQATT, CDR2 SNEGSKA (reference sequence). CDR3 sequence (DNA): TGCAGTGCTAGGACAGGGAGGGTCTACGAGCAGTACTTC. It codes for CSARTGRVYEQYF.

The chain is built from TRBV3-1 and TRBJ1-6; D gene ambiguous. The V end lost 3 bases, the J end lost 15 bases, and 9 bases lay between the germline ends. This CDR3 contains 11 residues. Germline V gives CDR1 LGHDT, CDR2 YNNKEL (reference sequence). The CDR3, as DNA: TGTGCCAGCAGCCATGGACTGTTCCTCCACTTT. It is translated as CASSHGLFLHF.

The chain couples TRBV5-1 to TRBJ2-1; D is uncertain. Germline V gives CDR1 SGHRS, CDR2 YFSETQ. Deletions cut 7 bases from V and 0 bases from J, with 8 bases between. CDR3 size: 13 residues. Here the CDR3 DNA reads TGCGCCAGCGGAGTAGGCTCCTACAATGAGCAGTTCTTC. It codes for CASGVGSYNEQFF.

The CDR3 is CASSHTWGGVDEQFF. The CDR3 bases are TGTGCCAGCAGTCATACTTGGGGGGGGGTGGATGAGCAGTTCTTC. V and J are TRBV6-1 and TRBJ2-1, with 7 bases lining up with TRBD2. The CDR3 has 15 residues. V shed 5 bases and J 8 bases; nucleotides not matched to a gene: 12. In germline, CDR1 is MNHNS, CDR2 SASEGT.

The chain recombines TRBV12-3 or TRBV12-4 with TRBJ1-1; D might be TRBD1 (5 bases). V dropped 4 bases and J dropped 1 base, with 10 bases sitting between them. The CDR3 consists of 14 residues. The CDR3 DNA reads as TGTGCCAGCAGTTGGAGAACAGGGAACACTGAAGCTTTCTTT. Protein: CASSWRTGNTEAFF.